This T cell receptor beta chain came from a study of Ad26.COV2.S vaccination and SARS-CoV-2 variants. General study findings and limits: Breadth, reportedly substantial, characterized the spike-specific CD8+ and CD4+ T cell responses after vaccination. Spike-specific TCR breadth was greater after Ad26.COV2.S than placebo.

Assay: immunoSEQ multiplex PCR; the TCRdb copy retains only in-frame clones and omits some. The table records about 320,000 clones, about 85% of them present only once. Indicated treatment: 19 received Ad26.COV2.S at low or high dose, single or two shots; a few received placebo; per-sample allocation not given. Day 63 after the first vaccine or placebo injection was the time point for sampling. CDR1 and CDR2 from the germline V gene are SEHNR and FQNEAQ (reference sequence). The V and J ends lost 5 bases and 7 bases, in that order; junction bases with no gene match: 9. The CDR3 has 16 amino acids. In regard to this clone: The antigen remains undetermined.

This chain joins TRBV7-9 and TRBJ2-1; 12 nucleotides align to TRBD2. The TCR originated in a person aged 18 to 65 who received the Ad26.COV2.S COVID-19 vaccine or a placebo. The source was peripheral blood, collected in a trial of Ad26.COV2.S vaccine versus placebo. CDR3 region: CASSPRLAGVGNEQFF. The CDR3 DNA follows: TGTGCCAGCAGCCCCCGACTAGCGGGGGTGGGGAATGAGCAGTTCTTC.